This paragraph reports one T cell receptor beta chain. The sample is drawn from a study of T cells in Graves' hyperthyroidism and ophthalmopathy. Germline V gene lookup returns CDR1 SQVTM and CDR2 ANQGSEA. This CDR3 has 10 residues. Using RNA transcripts as the source, TCR beta CDR3 regions were amplified. Using the HTBI primer set, a first-round RT-PCR was run on the TCR CDR3. TCRdb re-called the multiplex PCR reads with MiXCR, one entry per CDR3 protein. Altogether about 580,000 distinct CDR3 sequences are present, about half being singletons, with the ten largest covering roughly 8.2%. This clonotype was obtained from a woman aged 18-35 years with Graves' hyperthyroidism. The V and J genes are TRBV29-1 and TRBJ2-7, with unresolved D. Sequenced material: peripheral blood or thyroid tissue (not recorded which). The CDR3, as DNA: TGCAGTTTAGTAGCCTACGAGCAGTACTTC. This codes for CSLVAYEQYF.